The sequence of this TCR beta chain was determined in a study of blood T cell repertoires in COVID-19. Study details: There were acute and convalescent COVID-19 samples, and they came from the United States, Italy and Spain. Sources were T cells, B-cell-depleted T cells, or PBMCs; the material itself was cDNA or gDNA.

The V end was cut by 5 bases, the J end by 0 bases, with 20 bases between. The CDR3 has 18 residues. Looked up from germline, CDR1 is SEHNR and CDR2 is FQNEAQ (reference sequence). The data were produced by immunoSEQ multiplex PCR, yet TCRdb's version contains in-frame clones alone and is incomplete. The table has 55,000 to 70,000 clones, approximately 86% seen once; the top ten hold roughly 0.94%. This chain links TRBV7-9 with TRBJ1-5; maybe TRBD1 (5 bases). This sequence originates from a man between 65 and 80 years old with acute or convalescent COVID-19. Sequenced sample: peripheral blood. CDR3 sequence reads: CASSLTGLPMNSNQPQHF. Here the CDR3 DNA reads TGTGCCAGCAGCCTAACGGGACTTCCAATGAATAGCAATCAGCCCCAGCATTTT.